This T cell receptor (beta chain) was found in a study of cytomegalovirus exposure and HLA in healthy donors. Study-wide results and caveats: In a later analysis, at a false discovery rate of 0.05, 15,000 to 20,000 TCR beta sequences were associated with HLA alleles. The authors judged a highly shared variant cluster likely a sequencing artifact. Previously analyzed data showed that most TCR beta V segments were productive at a frequency of about 87% or about 30%.

The PCR made use of 60 Vbeta and 13 Jbeta primers. The data were produced by immunoSEQ multiplex PCR, yet TCRdb's version contains in-frame clones alone and is incomplete. The sample yields about 100,000 clones, 73% seen once. With respect to this clone: Its specificity is not known.

With 5 bases clipped from V and 3 bases from J, the junction kept 14 bases outside the gene matches. Germline CDR1 reads SEHNR; CDR2 reads FQNEAQ (reference sequence). The CDR3 runs to 17 residues. The receptor was isolated from a man aged 40-50 years in good health and CMV-seronegative. The gene calls are TRBV7-9 and TRBJ2-7, with 9 bases lining up with TRBD1. The sample comprised PBMCs. The CDR3 loop reads CASSTLVGDRAIYEQYF. In DNA form, the CDR3 reads TGTGCCAGCAGCACGCTGGTGGGGGACAGGGCCATCTACGAGCAGTACTTC.